Below are 23 T cell receptor beta chains sequenced from a single sample in a study of T-cell reconstitution after alpha-beta-depleted transplantation in children. Unique molecular identifiers featured in how the TCRbeta library was prepared. TCRdb used MiXCR to reprocess the PCR reads, holding one entry per CDR3 protein. Of 200,000 to 250,000 distinct CDR3 sequences in the sample, 9.5% to 13% were seen once. The sequences come from PBMCs, collected before TCRalphabeta/CD19-depleted stem cell transplant. These receptor sequences come from a child younger than two with acute myeloid leukemia, due to receive a stem cell transplant.

This clonotype was seen at least ten times. The V call is TRBV9, the J call TRBJ2-3; TRBD1 agrees at 11 bases. V dropped 4 bases and J dropped 0; count of bases not matched to a gene: 4. This CDR3 comprises 16 residues. Germline V gene sequence: CDR1 SGDLS, CDR2 YYNGEE. The CDR3 bases are TGTGCCAGCAGCTTGTGGACAGGGGGCAGCACAGATACGCAGTATTTT. Amino acid sequence: CASSLWTGGSTDTQYF.

In its sample, this clonotype was seen many times. The chain employs TRBV20-1 and TRBJ2-3, with TRBD2 matching over 7 bases. CDR3 length: 14 amino acids. The germline V gene has CDR1 DFQATT and CDR2 SNEGSKA (reference sequence). V lost 5 bases to trimming and J lost 9 bases; unmatched junction nucleotides: 14. The CDR3 protein is CSASPSGAIKTQYF. The DNA of the CDR3 is TGCAGTGCTTCACCCAGCGGGGCGATTAAGACGCAGTATTTT.

This clonotype was recorded at least ten times. The V call is TRBV18, the J call TRBJ2-7; D is unclear. This CDR3 has 15 residues. CDR1 and CDR2 (germline): KGHSH, LQKENI. V shed 6 bases and J shed 3 bases, with 18 bases lying between them. The CDR3 nucleotides are TGTGCCAGCTCCCCCTGGGTCCCTCCTAACTACGAGCAGTACTTC. Its protein is CASSPWVPPNYEQYF.

This clonotype was seen repeatedly, ten times or more. The chain combines TRBV28 with TRBJ1-1; unclear D gene. CDR3 length: 14 residues. Germline-derived CDR1 and CDR2 are MDHEN and SYDVKM. The V end was cut by 5 bases, the J end by 1 base, with 11 bases between. CDR3 nucleotide sequence: TGTGCCAGCAGTCCCGAGCGGGCGAACACTGAAGCTTTCTTT. The encoded protein is CASSPERANTEAFF.

CDR3 sequence (DNA): TGTGCCAGCAGTTTAGGGGGCAGGGTTGAAAAACTGTTTTTT. Its protein is CASSLGGRVEKLFF. The rearrangement uses TRBV28 and TRBJ1-4; D is perhaps TRBD1 (6 bases). Germline loops: CDR1 MDHEN, CDR2 SYDVKM. Trimming cost V 2 bases and J 7 bases, with 11 bases left between them. This CDR3 spans 14 amino acids.

This clonotype was found many times. The J gene is TRBJ2-1, the V gene TRBV4-1; the D gene is possibly TRBD2 (6 bases). The CDR3 is 13 residues long. V lost 0 bases to trimming and J lost 12 bases, with 12 bases between them. Germline values: CDR1 MGHRA, CDR2 YSYEKL. The DNA of the CDR3 is TGCGCCAGCAGCCAAGAGGGTGGGACTTTGCAGTTCTTC. Protein product: CASSQEGGTLQFF.

V and J are TRBV20-1 and TRBJ2-6, with 8 positions matching TRBD2. V dropped 3 bases and J dropped 0; count of bases not matched to a gene: 4. The CDR3 contains 16 residues. Per the germline V gene, CDR1 is DFQATT and CDR2 is SNEGSKA (reference sequence). The CDR3 is CSASASGSSGANVLTF. The CDR3 bases are TGCAGTGCTAGTGCCAGCGGGAGCTCTGGGGCCAACGTCCTGACTTTC.

The chain uses TRBV11-2 and TRBJ2-2; 11 bases fit TRBD2. The CDR3 is 16 residues long. Germline values: CDR1 SGHAT, CDR2 FQNNGV. Trimming at V came to 4 bases and at J to 4 bases, leaving 5 bases not matched to a gene. The CDR3 is CASSSGLAGVTGELFF. DNA of the CDR3: TGTGCCAGCAGCTCAGGACTAGCGGGTGTCACCGGGGAGCTGTTTTTT.

This clonotype was counted many times. This chain joins TRBV5-1 and TRBJ1-1; 7 bases match TRBD1. V was pared by 6 bases and J by 4 bases, with 6 bases of the junction left unmatched. The V gene's germline CDR1 is SGHRS and CDR2 YFSETQ. The CDR3 consists of 13 residues. CDR3 DNA: TGCGCCAGCAAAACCGACAGGGCCACTGAAGCTTTCTTT. As protein: CASKTDRATEAFF.

In this sample, this clonotype turned up many times. This chain uses TRBV28 with TRBJ2-3, with 8 bases matching TRBD1. Trimming removed 7 bases from V and 2 bases from J; junction bases left unmatched: 8. The germline gives CDR1 MDHEN, CDR2 SYDVKM. This CDR3 has 15 amino acids. In nucleotides, the CDR3 is TGTGCCAGCATCCAAACAGGGGGGTACACAGATACGCAGTATTTT. Encoded protein: CASIQTGGYTDTQYF. Drawing the rest from reference TRBV28 and TRBJ2-3, the complete variable domain is DVKVTQSSRYLVKRTGEKVFLECVQDMDHENMFWYRQDPGLGLRLIYFSYDVKMKEKGDIPEGYSVSREKKERFSLILESASTNQTSMYLCASIQTGGYTDTQYFGPGTRLTVL.

This clonotype came up many times. This rearrangement joins TRBV12-3 or TRBV12-4 to TRBJ2-3; the D gene is possibly TRBD2 (6 bases). The V gene lost 5 bases and the J gene lost 3 bases, with 9 bases spanning the gap. This CDR3 region has 13 residues. The CDR3 is CASSPTSTDTQYF. CDR3 bases: TGTGCCAGCAGTCCGACTAGTACAGATACGCAGTATTTT.

This clonotype was found many times. CDR3 DNA: TGTGCCAGTCGGACTGACACCGGGGAGCTGTTTTTT. This sequence encodes CASRTDTGELFF. The V gene is TRBV19, the J gene TRBJ2-2; D might be TRBD2 (5 bases). The germline gives CDR1 LNHDA, CDR2 SQIVND (reference sequence). The CDR3 runs 12 residues. Trimming shortened V by 8 bases and J by 3 bases, and 7 bases separated the two germline ends.

This chain uses TRBV20-1 with TRBJ2-7; the match to TRBD1 covers 10 bases. From germline, CDR1 is DFQATT and CDR2 SNEGSKA (reference sequence). CDR3 length: 13 amino acids. V was clipped by 3 bases and J by 5 bases; unmatched bases: 4. CDR3 sequence (DNA): TGCAGTGCTAGGCTGGACAGGGGGAACGAGCAGTACTTC. Amino acids: CSARLDRGNEQYF.

This clonotype was seen repeatedly, ten times or more. The chain links TRBV23-1 to TRBJ1-1, with no clear D. TRBV23-1 is an ORF for which the function is uncertain. The V gene lost 4 bases and the J gene lost 0 bases, with 24 bases spanning the gap. CDR3 length: 19 residues. DNA for the CDR3: TGCGCCAGCAGTCCTGCGAGGCCTGTAGATGCCCCCATGAACACTGAAGCTTTCTTT. It codes for CASSPARPVDAPMNTEAFF.

Remarks on this clonotype: Since a much larger clone is just one base distant, this may be a read error. The chain recombines TRBV20-1 with TRBJ1-2, with no clear D. CDR3 length: 11 residues. The germline CDR1 and CDR2 sequences are DFQATT and SNEGSKA (reference sequence). CDR3 nucleotides: TGCAGTGCTCCAGGTTCCTATGGCGACACCTTC. Encoded protein: CSAPGSYGDTF.

This clonotype was picked up many times. The chain has TRBV5-1 and TRBJ2-1; the D gene is possibly TRBD2 (6 bases). This CDR3 contains 14 residues. Between the trimmed V and J ends, which lost 4 bases and 0 bases, there was a span of 8 bases. Germline V lookup: CDR1 SGHRS, CDR2 YFSETQ. CDR3 nucleotide sequence: TGCGCCAGCAGCGTAGCGGTCTCCTACAATGAGCAGTTCTTC. Translation gives CASSVAVSYNEQFF.

This clonotype was observed many times. The rearrangement uses TRBV5-1 and TRBJ1-1; D perhaps matches TRBD1 (6 bases). Germline CDR1 is SGHRS and CDR2 is YFSETQ. The CDR3 loop spans 16 amino acids. Trimming stripped 7 bases from V and 6 bases from J, with 25 bases between. The CDR3 reads CASALTGGPRFPEAFF. In DNA, the CDR3 is TGCGCCAGCGCACTCACGGGGGGCCCTAGGTTCCCTGAAGCTTTCTTT.

This clonotype has at least ten counts. The V and J genes are TRBV20-1 and TRBJ1-5; maybe TRBD1 (6 bases). This CDR3 region has 14 residues. V was shortened by 2 bases and J by 4 bases, with 12 bases between the two germline ends. CDR1 is DFQATT, CDR2 SNEGSKA, per germline (reference sequence). CDR3 amino acids: CSARTQGRNQPQHF. The CDR3, as DNA: TGCAGTGCTAGAACCCAGGGGAGGAATCAGCCCCAGCATTTT.

V and J are TRBV2 and TRBJ2-7; no clear D. Germline V lookup: CDR1 SNHLY, CDR2 FYNNEI. The CDR3 is 14 amino acids. V lost 7 bases and J lost 3, with 16 bases in between. CDR3 nucleotide sequence: TGTGCCAGCATATTCGCCGGACCGGGCTACGAGCAGTACTTC. Amino acids: CASIFAGPGYEQYF. Full variable domain (missing parts from reference TRBV2 and TRBJ2-7): EPEVTQTPSHQVTQMGQEVILRCVPISNHLYFYWYRQILGQKVEFLVSFYNNEISEKSEIFDDQFSVERPDGSNFTLKIRSTKLEDSAMYFCASIFAGPGYEQYFGPGTRLTVT.

This clonotype was recorded at least ten times. The V and J genes are TRBV24-1 and TRBJ2-1; 7 positions match TRBD2. The germline gives CDR1 KGHDR, CDR2 SFDVKD. J was trimmed by 7 bases and V by 5 bases; bases with no gene match: 10. The CDR3 spans 15 residues. The CDR3 protein is CATSGKGRGVNEQFF. The CDR3, as DNA: TGTGCCACCAGTGGGAAGGGCCGGGGGGTTAATGAGCAGTTCTTC.

The sample holds a few counts of this clonotype. The rearrangement joins TRBV5-1 to TRBJ2-7; D remains unclear. V was pared by 4 bases and J by 4 bases, with 15 bases between. Germline V gene lookup returns CDR1 SGHRS and CDR2 YFSETQ. The CDR3 covers 14 residues. CDR3 in DNA: TGCGCCAGCAGCAAAGACAACGATCGGTACGAGCAGTACTTC. This sequence encodes CASSKDNDRYEQYF.

This clonotype was picked up many times. CDR3 sequence reads: CASSLLGDPEAFF. CDR3 DNA: TGTGCCAGCAGCTTGCTTGGTGACCCTGAAGCTTTCTTT. The chain carries TRBV5-6 and TRBJ1-1; D remains ambiguous. This CDR3 region has 13 residues. The V end was cut by 1 base, the J end by 6 bases, with 10 bases between. Germline CDR1 reads SGHDT; CDR2 reads YYEEEE.

This chain connects TRBV7-2 to TRBJ2-2; 11 nucleotides agree with TRBD2. There are 18 residues in the CDR3. The V gene end was trimmed by 0 bases and the J gene end by 4 bases; junction bases not matched to a gene: 7. Germline CDR1 SGHTA, CDR2 FQGNSA. The DNA of the CDR3 is TGTGCCAGCAGCTTAGCCGGGCTAGCGGGAGGAACCACCGGGGAGCTGTTTTTT. Translated, it gives CASSLAGLAGGTTGELFF.